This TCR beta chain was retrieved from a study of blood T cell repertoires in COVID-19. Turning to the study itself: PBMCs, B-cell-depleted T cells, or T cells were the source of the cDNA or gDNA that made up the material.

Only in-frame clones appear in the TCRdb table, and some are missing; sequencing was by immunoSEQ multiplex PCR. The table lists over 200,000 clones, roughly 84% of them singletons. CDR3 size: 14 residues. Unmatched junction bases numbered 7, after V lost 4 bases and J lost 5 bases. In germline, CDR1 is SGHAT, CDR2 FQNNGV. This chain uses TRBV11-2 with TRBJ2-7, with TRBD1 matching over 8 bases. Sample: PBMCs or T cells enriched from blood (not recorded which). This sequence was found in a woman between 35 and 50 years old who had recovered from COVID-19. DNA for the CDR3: TGTGCCAGCAGCTACAGACAGGGGTACCACGAGCAGTACTTC. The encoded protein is CASSYRQGYHEQYF.